The 20 T cell receptor beta chains below come from one sample, sequenced in a study of beta chain features in type 1 diabetes (dated by TCRdb to 2017 to 2018). The protocol used for the library was the immunoSEQ multiplex PCR assay. The entire isolated RNA was reverse transcribed using the High Capacity cDNA Reverse Transcription Kit, and thus expressed TCRB transcripts were sequenced. The source is immuneACCESS, and TCRdb retained only in-frame sequences with V and J called. Part of the clones is not carried over; for the studies checked, unresolved V genes explain less than half of this, and the remainder is unexplained. In this sample the table shows approximately 84,000 clones, about a third of which occur a single time. 0.45% to 0.55% of the sample is taken by the ten largest. Input material: stem cell memory CD4+ T cells from blood. The cell subset or site label for this specimen denotes: stem cell-like memory CD4+ T cells. These receptors originate from a woman aged 18-29 years in good health.

This clone has a handful of counts. The CDR3 region has the DNA TGCGCCAGCAGCTCTGGGGACAGTTCCTATGGCTACACCTTC. Its protein is CASSSGDSSYGYTF. V usage is TRBV5-1 and J usage is TRBJ1-2; 7 nucleotides line up with TRBD1. The CDR3 covers 14 residues. The ends lost 3 bases at V and 4 bases at J; junction bases unmatched: 6. Germline V gives CDR1 SGHRS, CDR2 YFSETQ.

The chain recombines TRBV11-2 with TRBJ2-2, with 15 bases that match TRBD2. This CDR3 has 16 residues. Germline V gene sequence: CDR1 SGHAT, CDR2 FQNNGV. J lost 5 bases, V lost 10 bases, and 8 bases had no gene match. In DNA form, the CDR3 reads TGTGCCACCAGGATAGGACTAGCGGGAGGGACCGGGGAGCTGTTTTTT. It specifies CATRIGLAGGTGELFF.

This clone was seen more than once but under ten times. The V call is TRBV6-6, the J call TRBJ2-2; perhaps TRBD2 as D (5 bases). Trimming removed 4 bases at V and 0 bases at J, with 6 bases between. CDR3 length equals 14 residues. Germline V lookup: CDR1 MNHNY, CDR2 SVGAGI (reference sequence). The DNA for the CDR3 is TGTGCCAGCAGTTCCGGGGCGAACACCGGGGAGCTGTTTTTT. Amino acids: CASSSGANTGELFF.

CDR3 bases: TGCGCCAGCAGCCAAGATCCCGGGGGGGGTGTTACAGATACGCAGTATTTT. Protein: CASSQDPGGGVTDTQYF. This rearrangement joins TRBV4-3 to TRBJ2-3, with 8 bases that match TRBD2. Germline CDR1 LGHNA, CDR2 YSLEER. The CDR3 loop spans 17 amino acids. The J segment lost 3 bases and the V segment lost 0 bases, leaving 8 bases of the junction unmatched.

This clone occurred a few times. The chain joins TRBV5-1 to TRBJ2-6, with TRBD2 as a possible D gene (6 bases). The V end was cut by 3 bases, the J end by 0 bases, with 10 bases between. CDR1 and CDR2 (germline): SGHRS, YFSETQ. The CDR3 loop spans 16 amino acids. The CDR3 here is CASSSGLISGANVLTF. CDR3 DNA sequence: TGCGCCAGCAGCTCGGGACTGATCTCTGGGGCCAACGTCCTGACTTTC.

This chain connects TRBV6-5 to TRBJ1-3; D is undetermined. In germline, CDR1 is MNHEY, CDR2 SVGAGI. Trimming removed 11 bases from V and 0 bases from J, with 14 bases in between. There are 14 residues in the CDR3. The CDR3 DNA sequence: TGTGCCTCCCAAGCGCCTCACTCTGGAAACACCATATATTTT. Residues: CASQAPHSGNTIYF.

The V gene is TRBV19, the J gene TRBJ2-5; tentatively, D is TRBD2 (5 bases). V lost 5 bases and J lost 1, with 8 bases in between. Germline lookup yields CDR1 LNHDA and CDR2 SQIVND (reference sequence). The CDR3 contains 13 residues. The CDR3 nucleotides read TGTGCCAGTAGTCGAAGCGGCCAAGAGACCCAGTACTTC. Its protein product is CASSRSGQETQYF.

J is TRBJ2-7 and V is TRBV5-1; tentatively, D is TRBD2 (6 bases). The length of the CDR3 is 13 residues. From germline, CDR1 is SGHRS and CDR2 YFSETQ. Trimming took off 2 bases at V and 4 bases at J, with 10 bases between the two ends. CDR3 nucleotides: TGCGCCAGCAGCTTATCAGGGAGGTACGAGCAGTACTTC. Translated: CASSLSGRYEQYF.

This clone was seen only a few times. The chain recombines TRBV18 with TRBJ1-4; unclear D gene. Germline CDR1 is KGHSH and CDR2 is LQKENI. The length of the CDR3 is 14 residues. The V end lost 3 bases, the J end lost 4 bases, and 9 bases lay between the germline ends. The chain's CDR3 is CASSPSSYNEKLFF. DNA of the CDR3: TGTGCCAGCTCACCCTCAAGCTATAATGAAAAACTGTTTTTT.

J is TRBJ2-7 and V is TRBV4-1; 7 nucleotides line up with TRBD2. The J segment lost 1 base and the V segment lost 1 base, leaving 10 bases of the junction unmatched. The CDR3 has 17 residues. The germline V gene has CDR1 MGHRA and CDR2 YSYEKL. The DNA of the CDR3 is TGCGCCAGCAGCCAAGCCCCTGGGGGGGTTCTTTCCTACGAGCAGTACTTC. This gives the protein CASSQAPGGVLSYEQYF.

This chain links TRBV5-1 with TRBJ2-7, with 10 bases that match TRBD2. This CDR3 region has 13 residues. V was pared by 6 bases and J by 7 bases, with 7 bases of the junction left unmatched. The germline gives CDR1 SGHRS, CDR2 YFSETQ. The CDR3 loop reads CASKASGGREQYF. In DNA, the CDR3 is TGCGCCAGCAAAGCTAGCGGGGGACGAGAGCAGTACTTC.

The V gene is TRBV5-1, the J gene TRBJ2-5; 12 bases are shared with TRBD1. Germline-derived CDR1 and CDR2 are SGHRS and YFSETQ. The J segment lost 3 bases and the V segment lost 4 bases, leaving 4 bases of the junction unmatched. CDR3 length equals 15 residues. The CDR3 sequence: CASSMGQGAKETQYF. In DNA form, the CDR3 reads TGCGCCAGCAGCATGGGACAGGGGGCGAAAGAGACCCAGTACTTC.

For this clone: The sample has other DNA sequences that encode this CDR3 too. DNA for the CDR3: TGCGCCAGCAGTCCCATGGGGGGGGCGGGAGCCAAAAACATTCAGTACTTC. Translation gives CASSPMGGAGAKNIQYF. This chain uses TRBV4-1 with TRBJ2-4; a possible D gene is TRBD2 (7 bases). From germline, CDR1 is MGHRA and CDR2 YSYEKL. Trimming shortened V by 6 bases and J by 0 bases, and 18 bases separated the two germline ends. The CDR3 contains 17 residues.

The gene calls are TRBV5-1 and TRBJ2-3; maybe TRBD2 (6 bases). Germline assignment: CDR1 SGHRS and CDR2 YFSETQ. The CDR3 runs to 16 residues. Trimming cost V 6 bases and J 3 bases, with 20 bases left between them. In DNA, the CDR3 is TGCGCCAGCACCTCCGGAGGGTTAAGTGGGACAGATACGCAGTATTTT. It codes for CASTSGGLSGTDTQYF.

This clone was picked up a small number of times. This sequence joins TRBV4-3 and TRBJ1-6, with a tentative D call TRBD1 (5 bases). This CDR3 spans 14 amino acids. Trimming took off 2 bases at V and 9 bases at J, with 11 bases between the two ends. Germline loops: CDR1 LGHNA, CDR2 YSLEER. The CDR3 region has the DNA TGCGCCAGCAGCCAACAGGGTCAGAGTTCACCCCTCCACTTT. Translated: CASSQQGQSSPLHF.

The chain has TRBV6-5 and TRBJ1-4; the match to TRBD1 covers 7 bases. V lost 9 bases to trimming and J lost 8 bases; unmatched junction nucleotides: 12. CDR3 length equals 14 residues. Germline CDR1 MNHEY, CDR2 SVGAGI. CDR3 in DNA: TGTGCCAGTGCCCTCACAGGGGTTGGCGAAAAACTGTTTTTT. Translation gives CASALTGVGEKLFF.

This clone was detected only a few times. The V call is TRBV10-3, the J call TRBJ1-2, with 11 bases matching TRBD1. The ends lost 2 bases at V and 7 bases at J; junction bases unmatched: 3. Germline V CDR1 and CDR2: ENHRY, SYGVKD. The CDR3 runs to 14 residues. The CDR3 bases are TGTGCCATCAGTGAGAGGGACAGGGGGTTTGGCTACACCTTC. Translation gives CAISERDRGFGYTF.

This clone was seen a handful of times. The chain combines TRBV5-1 with TRBJ2-5; 7 bases are a match to TRBD1. CDR1 and CDR2 (germline): SGHRS, YFSETQ. The CDR3 spans 16 residues. V trimming: 2 bases; J trimming: 1 base; junction bases outside the gene matches: 8. CDR3 sequence: CASSFTGVPVQETQYF. In nucleotides, the CDR3 is TGCGCCAGCAGCTTTACAGGGGTCCCCGTCCAAGAGACCCAGTACTTC.

Remarks on this clone: At the DNA level, this CDR3 is encoded by other sequences in the same sample as well. This chain joins TRBV4-1 and TRBJ2-1, with 8 nucleotides matching TRBD2. This CDR3 spans 16 amino acids. Germline V gives CDR1 MGHRA, CDR2 YSYEKL. Trimming at V came to 3 bases and at J to 4 bases, leaving 8 bases not matched to a gene. The chain's CDR3 is CASSQIGLAGYNEQFF. CDR3 bases: TGCGCCAGCAGCCAGATCGGGCTAGCGGGTTACAATGAGCAGTTCTTC.

This clone was detected only a few times. The gene calls are TRBV2 and TRBJ2-1; 8 positions match TRBD2. Germline values: CDR1 SNHLY, CDR2 FYNNEI. Trimming cost V 9 bases and J 7 bases; bases outside gene matches: 14. CDR3 length: 15 amino acids. The CDR3 sequence: CASPGGNSGVNEQFF. Here the CDR3 DNA reads TGTGCCAGTCCCGGAGGGAATAGCGGGGTAAATGAGCAGTTCTTC.